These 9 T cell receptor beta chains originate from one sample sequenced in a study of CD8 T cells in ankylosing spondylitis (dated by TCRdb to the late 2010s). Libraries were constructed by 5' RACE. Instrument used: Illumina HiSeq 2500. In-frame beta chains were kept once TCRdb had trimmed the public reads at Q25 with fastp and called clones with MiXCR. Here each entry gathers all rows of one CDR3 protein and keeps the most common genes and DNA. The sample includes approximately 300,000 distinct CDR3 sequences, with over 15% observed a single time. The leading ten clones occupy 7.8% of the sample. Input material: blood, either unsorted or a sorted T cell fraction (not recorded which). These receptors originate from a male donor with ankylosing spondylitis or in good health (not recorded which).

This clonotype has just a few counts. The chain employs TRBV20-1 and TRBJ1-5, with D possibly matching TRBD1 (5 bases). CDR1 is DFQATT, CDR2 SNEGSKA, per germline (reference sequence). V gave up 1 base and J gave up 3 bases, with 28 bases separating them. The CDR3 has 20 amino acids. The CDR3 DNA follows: TGCAGTGCTAGAGCTTTAGCCCCGTCGACCCCCGTCAGGGACAATCAGCCCCAGCATTTT. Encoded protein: CSARALAPSTPVRDNQPQHF.

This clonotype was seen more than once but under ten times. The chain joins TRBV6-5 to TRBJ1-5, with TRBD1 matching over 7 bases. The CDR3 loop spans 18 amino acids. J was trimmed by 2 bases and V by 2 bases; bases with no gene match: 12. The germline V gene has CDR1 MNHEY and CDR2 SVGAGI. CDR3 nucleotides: TGTGCCAGCAGTTACCCGGGTTTAGACAGGGACCGCAATCAGCCCCAGCATTTT. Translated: CASSYPGLDRDRNQPQHF.

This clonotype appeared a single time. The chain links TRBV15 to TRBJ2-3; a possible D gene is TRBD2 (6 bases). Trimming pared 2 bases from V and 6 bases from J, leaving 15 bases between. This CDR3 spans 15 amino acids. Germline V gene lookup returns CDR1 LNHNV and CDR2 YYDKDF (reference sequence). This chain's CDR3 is CATSRPGLREDTQYF. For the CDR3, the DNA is TGTGCCACCAGCAGACCGGGACTTCGAGAGGATACGCAGTATTTT.

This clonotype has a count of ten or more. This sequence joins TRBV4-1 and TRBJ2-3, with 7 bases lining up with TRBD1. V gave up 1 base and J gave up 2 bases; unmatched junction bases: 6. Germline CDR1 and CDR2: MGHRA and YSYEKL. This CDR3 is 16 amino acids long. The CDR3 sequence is CASSQGDRVYTDTQYF. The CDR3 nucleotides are TGCGCCAGCAGCCAAGGAGACAGGGTATACACAGATACGCAGTATTTT.

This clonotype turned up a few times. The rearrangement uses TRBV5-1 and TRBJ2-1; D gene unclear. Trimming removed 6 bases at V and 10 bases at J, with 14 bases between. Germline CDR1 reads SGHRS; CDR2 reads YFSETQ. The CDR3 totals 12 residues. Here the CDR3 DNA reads TGCGCCAGCAAACGGGTCCTTCACGAGCAGTTCTTC. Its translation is CASKRVLHEQFF.

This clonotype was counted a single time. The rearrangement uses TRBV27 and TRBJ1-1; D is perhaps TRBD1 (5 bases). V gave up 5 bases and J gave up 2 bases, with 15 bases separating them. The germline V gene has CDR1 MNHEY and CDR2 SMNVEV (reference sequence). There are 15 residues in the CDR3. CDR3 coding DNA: TGTGCCAGCAGTCCGTCCGGGACGGGCAACACTGAAGCTTTCTTT. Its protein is CASSPSGTGNTEAFF.

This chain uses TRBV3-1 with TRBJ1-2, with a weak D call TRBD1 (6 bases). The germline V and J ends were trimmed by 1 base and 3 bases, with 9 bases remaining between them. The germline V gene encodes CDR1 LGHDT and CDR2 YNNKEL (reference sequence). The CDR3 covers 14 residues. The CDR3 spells CASSQGYRDYGYTF. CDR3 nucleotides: TGTGCCAGCAGCCAAGGGTACAGGGACTATGGCTACACCTTC.

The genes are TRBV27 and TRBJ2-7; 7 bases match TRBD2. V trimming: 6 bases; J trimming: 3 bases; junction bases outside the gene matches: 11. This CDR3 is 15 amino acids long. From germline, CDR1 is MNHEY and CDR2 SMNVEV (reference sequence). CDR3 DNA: TGTGCCAGCAGACCCAGCGGGGCCGCTATCTACGAGCAGTACGTC. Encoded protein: CASRPSGAAIYEQYV.

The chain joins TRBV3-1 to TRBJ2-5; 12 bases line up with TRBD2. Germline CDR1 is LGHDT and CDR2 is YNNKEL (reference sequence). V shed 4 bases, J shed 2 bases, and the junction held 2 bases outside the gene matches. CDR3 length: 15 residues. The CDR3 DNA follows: TGTGCCAGCAGCCGGACTAGCGGGGCACAAGAGACCCAGTACTTC. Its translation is CASSRTSGAQETQYF.